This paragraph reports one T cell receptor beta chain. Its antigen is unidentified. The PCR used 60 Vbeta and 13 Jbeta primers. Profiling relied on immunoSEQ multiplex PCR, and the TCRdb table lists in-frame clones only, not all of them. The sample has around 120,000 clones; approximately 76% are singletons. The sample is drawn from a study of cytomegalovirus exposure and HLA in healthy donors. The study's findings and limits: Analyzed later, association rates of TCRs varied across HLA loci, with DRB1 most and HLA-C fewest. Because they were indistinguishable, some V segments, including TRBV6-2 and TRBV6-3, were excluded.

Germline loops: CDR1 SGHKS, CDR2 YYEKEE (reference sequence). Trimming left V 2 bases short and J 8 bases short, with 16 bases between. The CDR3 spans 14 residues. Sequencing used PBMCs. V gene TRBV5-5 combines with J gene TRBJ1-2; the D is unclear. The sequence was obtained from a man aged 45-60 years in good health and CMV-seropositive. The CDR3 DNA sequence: TGTGCCAGCAGCTTAGAGGGTCCCATTGGAGGCTACACCTTC. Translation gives CASSLEGPIGGYTF.